This T cell receptor (beta chain) was recovered during a study of OX40 agonist ivuxolimab in advanced cancers. Generated by immunoSEQ multiplex PCR, the TCRdb table keeps only in-frame clones and is missing some. The sample has over 50,000 clones; 90% are singletons. Concerning this clone: A read error may produce the germline difference seen at one junction end. The sample has other DNA sequences that encode this CDR3 too.

Looked up from germline, CDR1 is SGHAT and CDR2 is FQNNGV. CDR3 length equals 13 residues. J is TRBJ2-2 and V is TRBV11-2; D perhaps matches TRBD2 (5 bases). The receptor comes from an adult with an advanced solid tumor such as melanoma, head and neck, liver or kidney cancer. Specimen: CD4+ or CD8+ T cells sorted from blood, collected in a trial of the OX40 agonist ivuxolimab. This CDR3 reads CATDGGNTGELFF. The CDR3 nucleotides read TGTGCCACAGACGGAGGAAACACCGGGGAGTTGTTTTTT.